This TCR beta chain is from a study of cytomegalovirus exposure and HLA in healthy donors. The J segment lost 11 bases and the V segment lost 5 bases, leaving 11 bases of the junction unmatched. The germline V gene has CDR1 SGHTA and CDR2 FQGNSA. The CDR3 length is 16 residues. Findings and caveats of the study: DRB1 had the most TCR associations and HLA-C the fewest, a later analysis found, with rates varying by HLA locus. With later analysis, a missense DCLRE1C variant became linked to TCR beta V- and J-gene trimming. Accounts indicate the classifier identified cytomegalovirus status with strong specificity and sensitivity.

This clone was detected only a few times. Its specificity is not known. Primers for the PCR totalled 60 Vbeta and 13 Jbeta. The protocol was immunoSEQ multiplex PCR, while the TCRdb copy is restricted to in-frame clones and leaves out a portion. Of roughly 160,000 clones listed, around four fifths are singletons. Donors were ostensibly healthy at sampling, although undocumented immune exposures were probable. The chain has TRBV7-2 and TRBJ2-2, with TRBD2 matching over 13 bases. The specimen sequenced was PBMCs. The clonotype was recovered from a man aged 25-40 years in good health and CMV-seronegative. CDR3 nucleotide sequence: TGTGCCAGCAGCCCTTGGGGACTAGCGGGGCCTGGTGAGCTGTTTTTT. Translating gives CASSPWGLAGPGELFF.